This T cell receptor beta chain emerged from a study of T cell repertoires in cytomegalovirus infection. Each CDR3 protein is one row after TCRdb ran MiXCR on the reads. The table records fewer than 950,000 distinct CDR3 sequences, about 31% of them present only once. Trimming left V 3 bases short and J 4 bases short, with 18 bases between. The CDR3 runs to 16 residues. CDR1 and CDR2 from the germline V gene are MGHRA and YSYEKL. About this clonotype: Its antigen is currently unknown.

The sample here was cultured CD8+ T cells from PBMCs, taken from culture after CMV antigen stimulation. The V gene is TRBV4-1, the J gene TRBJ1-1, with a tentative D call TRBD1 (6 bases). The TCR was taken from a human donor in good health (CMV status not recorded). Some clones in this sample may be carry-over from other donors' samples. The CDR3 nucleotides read TGCGCCAGCAGCCAGAAAAGGACCGAGGGGGTCACTGAAGCTTTCTTT. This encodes CASSQKRTEGVTEAFF.